This is a list of T cell receptor beta chains from one sample in a study of blood T cell repertoires in COVID-19. Libraries were prepared by immunoSEQ multiplex PCR; TCRdb keeps only in-frame clonotypes and omits some of them. Of some 300,000 clones in the sample, 85% to 90% are singletons; the top ten hold more than 9%. Material for sequencing was PBMCs or T cells enriched from blood (not recorded which). The receptors shown here come from a woman in her twenties or thirties who had recovered from COVID-19. CDR3s include the opening cysteine and the closing phenylalanine or tryptophan. Fields, in order: V gene, clone size, D gene, J gene, CDR3 protein, CDR3 DNA. D genes are given only for firm matches. The size entry is marked missing in some rows and otherwise reads once, few, many or a size class.

v_call: TRBV10-3
clone_size: once
d_call: TRBD1
j_call: TRBJ2-6
cdr3_aa: CAISEFTGGAGANVLTF
cdr3_nt: TGTGCCATCAGTGAATTTACAGGGGGCGCGGGGGCCAACGTCCTGACTTTC

v_call: TRBV6-5
clone_size: -
d_call: -
j_call: TRBJ1-4
cdr3_aa: CASSYSGGNEKLFF
cdr3_nt: TGTGCCAGCAGTTACTCGGGGGGTAATGAAAAACTGTTTTTT

v_call: TRBV11-2
clone_size: -
d_call: TRBD2
j_call: TRBJ2-7
cdr3_aa: CASSLGSSLAGAYEQYF
cdr3_nt: TGTGCCAGCAGCTTAGGCTCGTCTCTAGCGGGCGCCTACGAGCAGTACTTC

v_call: TRBV29-1
clone_size: -
d_call: TRBD1
j_call: TRBJ1-2
cdr3_aa: CSVALTGGSYGYTF
cdr3_nt: TGCAGCGTTGCTCTAACAGGGGGTTCCTATGGCTACACCTTC

v_call: TRBV2
clone_size: -
d_call: -
j_call: TRBJ2-5
cdr3_aa: CASSDQPRETQYF
cdr3_nt: TGTGCCAGCAGTGATCAGCCCAGGGAGACCCAGTACTTC

v_call: TRBV10-3
clone_size: -
d_call: TRBD1
j_call: TRBJ2-1
cdr3_aa: CAISHVPGQGYNEQFF
cdr3_nt: TGTGCCATCAGTCACGTACCGGGACAGGGATACAATGAGCAGTTCTTC

v_call: TRBV19
clone_size: -
d_call: TRBD1
j_call: TRBJ2-3
cdr3_aa: CASSGSEGADSTDTQYF
cdr3_nt: TGTGCCAGTAGTGGTTCAGAGGGGGCGGATTCCACAGATACGCAGTATTTT

v_call: TRBV5-8
clone_size: -
d_call: -
j_call: TRBJ2-1
cdr3_aa: CASSIRGSSYNEQFF
cdr3_nt: TGTGCCAGTTCAATTCGGGGGAGCTCCTACAATGAGCAGTTCTTC

v_call: TRBV27
clone_size: -
d_call: -
j_call: TRBJ1-2
cdr3_aa: CASSSVNNYGYTF
cdr3_nt: TGTGCCAGCAGTAGCGTAAATAACTATGGCTACACCTTC

v_call: TRBV5-4
clone_size: -
d_call: TRBD2
j_call: TRBJ2-5
cdr3_aa: CASGFKLAGVKETQYF
cdr3_nt: TGTGCCAGCGGATTTAAACTAGCGGGAGTAAAAGAGACCCAGTACTTC